The 29 T cell receptor beta chains in this list originate from one sample, sequenced in a study of regulatory T cells in long-lasting Graves disease. For TCR beta, libraries came from iRepertoire HTBI primers and Arm-PCR of CDR3 regions. Via MiXCR, TCRdb re-called the multiplex PCR reads, giving one row per CDR3 protein. The table includes about 430,000 distinct CDR3 sequences, approximately 15% detected once. Time point reported: newly diagnosed GD, antithyroid drugs for less than 3 months. Extracted PBMC RNA gave rise to the TCR library. This same sample was also taken into another study, of T cells in Graves' hyperthyroidism and ophthalmopathy.

The sequenced sample was peripheral blood mononuclear cells (PBMCs), obtained at new diagnosis, from a patient treated with antithyroid drugs. The receptor source for this set is a woman in her forties with Graves disease.

This clonotype appeared many times. A junction boundary mismatches the germline segment, possibly from a read error. V usage is TRBV6-1 and J usage is TRBJ1-6; no definite D call. The CDR3 has 13 amino acids. Germline V gene sequence: CDR1 MNHNS, CDR2 SASEGT. The CDR3 nucleotides read TGTGCCAGCACCCATACCTACAATTCACCCCTCCACTTT. It translates to CASTHTYNSPLHF.

Many counts were recorded for this clonotype. The chain joins TRBV27 to TRBJ2-3; no definite D call. CDR3 length: 18 amino acids. Germline assignment: CDR1 MNHEY and CDR2 SMNVEV (reference sequence). Trimming pared 7 bases from V and 0 bases from J, leaving 23 bases between. CDR3: CASKSRSSGDVSTDTQYF. For the CDR3, the DNA is TGTGCCAGCAAAAGCCGTTCTAGTGGGGATGTTAGCACAGATACGCAGTATTTT.

This clonotype was seen a few times. The genes are TRBV3-1 and TRBJ2-7; 8 positions match TRBD1. The ends lost 1 base at V and 0 bases at J; junction bases unmatched: 5. CDR3 length: 16 amino acids. CDR1 and CDR2 from the germline V gene are LGHDT and YNNKEL (reference sequence). The chain's CDR3 is CASSQGQGSISYEQYF. DNA of the CDR3: TGTGCCAGCAGCCAAGGACAGGGGAGTATCTCCTACGAGCAGTACTTC.

This clonotype was seen repeatedly, ten times or more. The chain links TRBV20-1 to TRBJ2-5; 10 nucleotides align to TRBD2. CDR1 and CDR2 (germline): DFQATT, SNEGSKA (reference sequence). The V segment lost 1 base and the J segment 5 bases; nucleotides outside the gene matches: 7. The CDR3 runs 15 residues. The CDR3: CSARALAGVDETQYF. The CDR3 DNA sequence: TGCAGTGCTAGAGCCCTAGCGGGAGTGGATGAGACCCAGTACTTC.

This clonotype was detected many times. The chain combines TRBV7-9 with TRBJ2-1; D possibly uses TRBD1 or TRBD2 (6 bases each). V was shortened by 5 bases and J by 9 bases, with 14 bases between the two germline ends. The CDR3 is 13 residues long. Germline CDR1 SEHNR, CDR2 FQNEAQ (reference sequence). The CDR3 DNA is TGTGCCAGCAGCCCCCTCAGGGGAGGTGAGCAGTTCTTC. Its protein product is CASSPLRGGEQFF.

This clonotype turned up a few times. The chain couples TRBV7-9 to TRBJ2-3; D uncertain. Germline V CDR1 and CDR2: SEHNR, FQNEAQ (reference sequence). Between the trimmed V and J ends, which lost 5 bases and 1 base, there was a span of 16 bases. The CDR3 contains 16 residues. CDR3 in DNA: TGTGCCAGCAGCCCCCTAATGGCTGGCGGCACAGATACGCAGTATTTT. This encodes CASSPLMAGGTDTQYF.

The gene calls are TRBV25-1 and TRBJ2-1; 7 nucleotides match TRBD2. The CDR3 consists of 16 residues. Germline lookup yields CDR1 MGHDK and CDR2 SYGVNS. J gave up 1 base and V 1 base, and 4 bases lay outside the gene matches. The CDR3 is CASSELGGRSYNEQFF. CDR3 nucleotide sequence: TGTGCCAGCAGTGAATTGGGGGGGAGGTCCTACAATGAGCAGTTCTTC.

This clonotype was recorded many times. The chain has TRBV3-1 and TRBJ2-3; the match to TRBD1 covers 7 bases. The CDR3 contains 14 residues. Trimming took 1 base from V and 8 from J; bases not matched to a gene: 6. Germline CDR1 and CDR2: LGHDT and YNNKEL (reference sequence). The CDR3 is CASSQGGGAGTQYF. The CDR3 nucleotides read TGTGCCAGCAGCCAAGGAGGGGGCGCGGGTACGCAGTATTTT.

Note on this clonotype: The junction differs from germline at one of its ends, possibly a read error. The chain carries TRBV5-6 and TRBJ2-2, with no clear D. Per germline, CDR1 SGHDT and CDR2 YYEEEE. CDR3 size: 15 residues. The chain's CDR3 is CAGSFWLVNTGELFF. CDR3 coding DNA: TGTGCCGGCAGCTTTTGGCTAGTGAACACCGGGGAGCTGTTTTTT.

This clonotype was seen ten or more times. V is TRBV28 and J is TRBJ1-2; 9 bases line up with TRBD1. Germline V gene data show CDR1 as MDHEN and CDR2 as SYDVKM. This CDR3 is 15 amino acids long. V dropped 5 bases and J dropped 3; count of bases not matched to a gene: 7. This chain's CDR3 is CASSGPGQGYYGYTF. CDR3 DNA: TGTGCCAGCAGTGGCCCGGGACAGGGCTACTATGGCTACACCTTC.

This clonotype was seen repeatedly, ten times or more. The chain employs TRBV24-1 and TRBJ2-2, with a possible D match to TRBD1 (6 bases). Looked up from germline, CDR1 is KGHDR and CDR2 is SFDVKD. The length of the CDR3 is 15 residues. Trimming pared 2 bases from V and 3 bases from J, leaving 9 bases between. The CDR3 region is CATSDSYRDTGELFF. As DNA, the CDR3 is TGTGCCACCAGTGATTCGTACAGGGACACCGGGGAGCTGTTTTTT.

The rearrangement joins TRBV2 to TRBJ1-4; D gene unclear. Trimming shortened V by 0 bases and J by 3 bases, and 11 bases separated the two germline ends. The CDR3 spans 16 residues. Germline values: CDR1 SNHLY, CDR2 FYNNEI. The CDR3 coding sequence is TGTGCCAGCAGTGAAGCCCGGAGTATATCTAATGAAAAACTGTTTTTT. Its protein product is CASSEARSISNEKLFF.

This clonotype came up many times. J is TRBJ2-1 and V is TRBV29-1; 7 bases fit TRBD2. Germline V gives CDR1 SQVTM, CDR2 ANQGSEA. V shed 4 bases, J shed 3 bases, and the junction held 9 bases outside the gene matches. The CDR3 length is 15 residues. The CDR3 spells CSVGSWGGRYNEQFF. The CDR3 DNA is TGCAGCGTTGGAAGTTGGGGGGGTCGCTACAATGAGCAGTTCTTC.

This clonotype was seen many times. The J gene is TRBJ2-7, the V gene TRBV20-1; TRBD1 might be the D (5 bases). CDR1 DFQATT and CDR2 SNEGSKA come from the germline V gene (reference sequence). The V end lost 7 bases, the J end lost 1 base, and 11 bases lay between the germline ends. The CDR3 is made up of 12 amino acids. CDR3 loop: CSGSGSSYEQYF. CDR3 in DNA: TGCAGTGGTTCAGGGTCTTCCTACGAGCAGTACTTC.

This clonotype was counted between two and nine times. V usage is TRBV15 and J usage is TRBJ1-3; TRBD1 agrees at 7 bases. V lost 0 bases to trimming and J lost 0 bases; unmatched junction nucleotides: 5. The germline V gene encodes CDR1 LNHNV and CDR2 YYDKDF (reference sequence). The CDR3 totals 17 residues. CDR3 nucleotide sequence: TGTGCCACCAGCAGAGACTTCGGGACAGCCTCTGGAAACACCATATATTTT. As protein: CATSRDFGTASGNTIYF.

The table lists this clonotype with many counts. The V and J genes are TRBV12-3 or TRBV12-4 and TRBJ2-1, with 13 bases that match TRBD2. The junction had 3 bases not matched to a gene; V was cut back by 0 bases and J by 4 bases. CDR3 length equals 17 residues. The CDR3 region has the DNA TGTGCCAGCAGTTTAGCCACGGGACTAGCGGGATACAATGAGCAGTTCTTC. Protein sequence: CASSLATGLAGYNEQFF.

This clonotype was counted ten times or more. V gene TRBV19 combines with J gene TRBJ2-7; maybe TRBD1 (5 bases). Germline values: CDR1 LNHDA, CDR2 SQIVND (reference sequence). V lost 7 bases and J 3 bases, leaving 22 bases between the germline ends. The CDR3 contains 16 residues. CDR3: CASTNRYGKSIYEQYF. The DNA for the CDR3 is TGTGCCAGTACCAACAGGTATGGTAAAAGCATCTACGAGCAGTACTTC. Using reference TRBV19 and TRBJ2-7 for the parts outside the CDR3, the full variable domain is DGGITQSPKYLFRKEGQNVTLSCEQNLNHDAMYWYRQDPGQGLRLIYYSQIVNDFQKGDIAEGYSVSREKKESFPLTVTSAQKNPTAFYLCASTNRYGKSIYEQYFGPGTRLTVT.

The table lists this clonotype with a few counts. The V and J genes are TRBV20-1 and TRBJ2-1; 7 bases fit TRBD2. Germline-derived CDR1 and CDR2 are DFQATT and SNEGSKA (reference sequence). Trimming removed 0 bases from V and 10 bases from J; junction bases left unmatched: 12. This CDR3 spans 15 amino acids. CDR3 region: CSARDGLVEVGEQFF. CDR3 sequence (DNA): TGCAGTGCTAGAGACGGACTAGTTGAAGTGGGGGAGCAGTTCTTC.

This clonotype was observed a few times. V and J are TRBV30 and TRBJ2-5; D gene unclear. This CDR3 spans 12 amino acids. V dropped 5 bases and J dropped 0 bases, with 7 bases sitting between them. CDR1 is GTSNPN and CDR2 is SVGIG in the germline V gene (reference sequence). The CDR3 DNA reads TGTGCCTGGGAGCCGGACCAAGAGACCCAGTACTTC. Residues: CAWEPDQETQYF.

The table lists this clonotype with many counts. This chain joins TRBV5-1 and TRBJ2-3; possible D gene TRBD2, 5 bases. Germline lookup yields CDR1 SGHRS and CDR2 YFSETQ. The CDR3 covers 16 residues. Trimming shortened V by 4 bases and J by 1 base, and 16 bases separated the two germline ends. The CDR3 bases are TGCGCCAGCAGCCGGTGGGGAGTACCGGGCACAGATACGCAGTATTTT. Its protein product is CASSRWGVPGTDTQYF.

This clonotype was observed at least ten times. V usage is TRBV3-1 and J usage is TRBJ2-2; D is unresolved. The CDR3 consists of 12 residues. V was trimmed by 1 base and J by 4 bases, leaving 1 base between them. Germline V CDR1 and CDR2: LGHDT, YNNKEL (reference sequence). The CDR3 protein is CASSQGTGELFF. The CDR3 nucleotides read TGTGCCAGCAGCCAAGGCACCGGGGAGCTGTTTTTT. Together with reference TRBV3-1 and TRBJ2-2, the CDR3 gives the full variable domain: DTAVSQTPKYLVTQMGNDKSIKCEQNLGHDTMYWYKQDSKKFLKIMFSYNNKELIINETVPNRFSPKSPDKAHLNLHINSLELGDSAVYFCASSQGTGELFFGEGSRLTVL.

This clonotype was seen just once. A read error may explain this, as a much larger clone is one base away. In DNA, the CDR3 is TGTGCCAGCAGCCCCGCGATTTCGGGCCTGGGGAATGAGCAGTTCTTC. Translating it yields CASSPAISGLGNEQFF. The chain carries TRBV3-1 and TRBJ2-5, with D unclear. With the DNA end fitting TRBJ2-1 better, the J assignment may be wrong. Germline-derived CDR1 and CDR2 are LGHDT and YNNKEL (reference sequence). The CDR3 loop spans 16 amino acids.

This clonotype was detected only a few times. This chain connects TRBV29-1 to TRBJ2-1; the D is unclear. The CDR3 is 13 amino acids. CDR1 is SQVTM, CDR2 ANQGSEA, per germline. The V end lost 4 bases, the J end lost 7 bases, and 14 bases lay between the germline ends. The DNA for the CDR3 is TGCAGCGTTGGGAATGGACCGACGAATGAGCAGTTCTTC. This sequence encodes CSVGNGPTNEQFF.

This clonotype appeared a few times. The gene calls are TRBV4-1 and TRBJ2-7; D might be TRBD1 or TRBD2, each matching 5 bases. V shed 4 bases and J shed 6 bases, with 19 bases lying between them. The CDR3 sequence is 15 residues long. Germline CDR1 MGHRA, CDR2 YSYEKL. CDR3 protein: CASSPHRGSLGEQYF. The CDR3 nucleotides read TGCGCCAGCAGCCCCCACCGGGGCTCCTTGGGCGAGCAGTACTTC.

Concerning this clonotype itself: A read error is possible here, since a much larger clone lies one base away. This rearrangement joins TRBV12-3 or TRBV12-4 to TRBJ1-3; D unresolved. This CDR3 is built from 13 residues. CDR3 nucleotide sequence: TGTGCCAGCAGTTTATTTTCTGGAAACACCATGTATTTT. It codes for CASSLFSGNTMYF.

Only a few counts were recorded for this clonotype. The chain couples TRBV6-5 to TRBJ2-5, with D possibly TRBD1 on 7 matching bases. This CDR3 comprises 14 residues. In germline, CDR1 is MNHEY, CDR2 SVGAGI. Trimming cost V 2 bases and J 13 bases, with 20 bases left between them. The CDR3 DNA sequence: TGTGCCAGCAGTTACGCGACGCGACAGGGACTGAGGTACTTC. This gives the protein CASSYATRQGLRYF.

This clonotype was counted between two and nine times. The V and J genes are TRBV3-1 and TRBJ2-7; TRBD1 agrees at 8 bases. CDR1 is LGHDT, CDR2 YNNKEL, per germline (reference sequence). The CDR3 is 14 amino acids. Trimming removed 1 base from V and 3 bases from J; junction bases left unmatched: 2. In nucleotides, the CDR3 is TGTGCCAGCAGCCAAGGGACAGGGAACTACGAGCAGTACTTC. Its translation: CASSQGTGNYEQYF.

This clonotype showed up many times. V gene TRBV20-1 combines with J gene TRBJ1-6, with D tentatively TRBD1 (5 bases). CDR1 and CDR2 from the germline V gene are DFQATT and SNEGSKA (reference sequence). Trimming cost V 1 base and J 7 bases, with 14 bases left between them. The CDR3 is made up of 15 amino acids. CDR3 nucleotide sequence: TGCAGTGCTAGAGCCGGGACCTTACTGAATTCACCCCTCCACTTT. Translated, it gives CSARAGTLLNSPLHF.

This clonotype was seen many times. This chain links TRBV7-3 with TRBJ1-2; no definite D call. V was cut by 1 base and J by 4 bases, with 7 bases left in between. The CDR3 contains 13 residues. Germline V gene lookup returns CDR1 SGHTA and CDR2 FQGTGA. CDR3: CASSLKDGYGYTF. CDR3 nucleotide sequence: TGTGCCAGCAGCTTAAAGGACGGCTATGGCTACACCTTC.